The following is a T cell receptor (beta chain) sequence with its context. What it recognizes is unknown. Treatment described: oral pan-JAK inhibitor, 5-10 mg twice daily. CD4+ and CD8+ T cells were sorted from PBMCs stained for CD3, CD4 and CD8. V shed 5 bases and J shed 0 bases, with 12 bases lying between them. The CDR3 runs 14 residues. Germline V gene sequence: CDR1 SQVTM, CDR2 ANQGSEA. RNA was extracted and reverse transcribed into cDNA as the sequencing template. Repertoires were generated with immunoSEQ multiplex PCR, while TCRdb's copy carries only in-frame clones and drops some. Among around 180,000 clones listed, approximately 57% were seen once. This specimen belongs to a study of CD8+ T cells in alopecia areata. The study, taken as a whole, reports: Many expanded lesional clones remained in scalp and blood on tofacitinib.

The clonotype comes from a human donor with alopecia areata. The chain has TRBV29-1 and TRBJ2-3; the D gene could be TRBD1 or TRBD2 (5 bases each). Sequenced here: CD4+ T cells sorted from blood, sampled at week 24, from a patient treated with tofacitinib. The CDR3 protein is CSVNRDASTDTQYF. In nucleotides, the CDR3 is TGCAGCGTTAACCGGGACGCTAGCACAGATACGCAGTATTTT.